This T cell receptor beta chain was found in a study of shared clonotypes between healthy human individuals. Several immunoSEQ plates received, in even portions, the genomic DNA of each subset. The repertoire was sequenced with immunoSEQ multiplex PCR; TCRdb's copy has only in-frame clones and lacks some. The repertoire holds 2 million to 2.5 million clones, with about 92% as singletons. This clone has a single count. This receptor was taken from a man younger than 35 in good health. Some clones in this sample may be carry-over from other donors' samples. Sample: naive CD4+ T cells from PBMCs. The sample's subset: CD45RA+ positively selected.

The CDR3 sequence is CASSQAKGPGTDTQYF. In nucleotides, the CDR3 is TGCGCCAGCAGCCAAGCTAAGGGGCCTGGCACAGATACGCAGTATTTT. V gene TRBV4-1 combines with J gene TRBJ2-3; a possible D gene is TRBD1 (5 bases). The V gene lost 1 base and the J gene lost 1 base, with 12 bases spanning the gap. CDR3 length equals 16 residues. Germline values: CDR1 MGHRA, CDR2 YSYEKL.